The T cell receptor beta chain under discussion was sequenced for a study of metastatic and nonmetastatic thyroid tumors. Study at large: The study looked at repertoires side by side in blood and in tumor or nodule tissue from malignant and benign thyroid patients. Whole-study findings and limits: Significantly higher TCR beta diversity was reportedly seen in malignant thyroid tumors than benign nodules, in blood and tumor.

As regards this clone: Antigen specificity is unknown. The junction and the germline gene differ at one end; a read error may be behind it.

Study processing details: Clinicopathological groups supplied CDR3 differences that were used to build a distant-metastasis classifier for papillary thyroid cancer. TCRdb reanalyzed the PCR reads with MiXCR. TCRdb, not the authors, supplied the V and J calls. The sample yields tens of thousands of clones, 10% to 15% seen once. Thyroid surgery took place with no prior treatment in any patient. Source material: blood. The TCR sequence derives from a female donor with papillary thyroid cancer or a benign thyroid nodule (not recorded which). Some clones in this sample may be carry-over from other donors' samples.

CDR3 loop: CASSSQLGGNEHYF. The CDR3 coding sequence is TGTGCCAGCAGCTCTCAGCTGGGGGGCAACGAGCATTACTTC. The chain couples TRBV7-2 to TRBJ2-7; the D gene could be TRBD1 or TRBD2 (6 bases each). CDR3 size: 14 residues. Germline lookup yields CDR1 SGHTA and CDR2 FQGNSA.